The next 32 T cell receptor beta chains were all read from a single sample in a study of beta chain features in type 1 diabetes (dated 2018 in TCRdb). Library generation was performed with the immunoSEQ multiplex PCR assay. The entire amount of isolated RNA was reverse transcribed using the High Capacity cDNA Reverse Transcription Kit, so the sequenced TCRB transcripts were expressed ones. What TCRdb holds here is the immuneACCESS table cut down to in-frame rearrangements. Part of the clones is not present; checked against another copy, under half of the missing clones reflect an unresolved V gene, and the others are unexplained. The table for this sample lists under 800,000 clones; roughly 15% of them were counted only once. About 0.087% of the sample rests with the top ten. The sequenced sample consisted of naive CD4+ T cells from blood. Interpreted using the paper, the cell subset or site label stands for: true naive CD4+ T cells. The receptors shown here come from a man aged 18 to 35 in good health.

Only a few counts were recorded for this clone. This chain links TRBV18 with TRBJ2-2; D not resolved. The V and J ends lost 1 base and 4 bases respectively, with 10 bases between them. The CDR3 sequence is 15 residues long. In germline, CDR1 is KGHSH, CDR2 LQKENI. CDR3 in DNA: TGTGCCAGCTCACCACGGACGGAGATCACCGGGGAGCTGTTTTTT. The encoded protein is CASSPRTEITGELFF.

The V gene is TRBV6-5, the J gene TRBJ1-1; a possible D gene is TRBD1 (6 bases). Trimming took off 6 bases at V and 1 base at J, with 15 bases between the two ends. Germline V gene sequence: CDR1 MNHEY, CDR2 SVGAGI. This CDR3 is 15 amino acids long. The CDR3 nucleotides are TGTGCCAGCAGCCCACATTCGACAGGGAACACTGAAGCTTTCTTT. Residues: CASSPHSTGNTEAFF.

The V call is TRBV19, the J call TRBJ2-6; D perhaps matches TRBD1 (5 bases). V gave up 5 bases and J gave up 0 bases, with 14 bases separating them. The germline V gene has CDR1 LNHDA and CDR2 SQIVND (reference sequence). The CDR3 has 17 amino acids. The CDR3 coding sequence is TGTGCCAGTAGTCATGGGTTAGGGGTCTCTGGGGCCAACGTCCTGACTTTC. It yields the protein CASSHGLGVSGANVLTF.

The chain links TRBV7-2 to TRBJ2-5, with D unclear. CDR3 length equals 13 residues. V shed 6 bases and J shed 2 bases, with 10 bases lying between them. Germline CDR1 and CDR2: SGHTA and FQGNSA. CDR3 sequence (DNA): TGTGCCAGCAGTGTGACGCCTCAAGAGACCCAGTACTTC. Translation: CASSVTPQETQYF.

This clone has more than one count but fewer than ten. The CDR3 reads CASSPWGRYEQYF. The CDR3 DNA sequence: TGTGCCAGCAGCCCATGGGGTCGCTACGAGCAGTACTTC. This sequence joins TRBV7-2 and TRBJ2-7; D is unresolved. V lost 5 bases and J 3 bases, leaving 11 bases between the germline ends. Germline CDR1 SGHTA, CDR2 FQGNSA. The CDR3 totals 13 residues.

This clone was seen more than once but under ten times. The chain couples TRBV5-1 to TRBJ2-5, with TRBD2 as a possible D gene (7 bases). V lost 0 bases and J 4 bases, leaving 10 bases between the germline ends. Germline V CDR1 and CDR2: SGHRS, YFSETQ. The CDR3 is 14 residues long. The CDR3 loop is CASSLEGGPETQYF. CDR3 in DNA: TGCGCCAGCAGCTTGGAGGGGGGGCCAGAGACCCAGTACTTC. The full variable domain, its missing parts supplied by reference TRBV5-1 and TRBJ2-5, is KAGVTQTPRYLIKTRGQQVTLSCSPISGHRSVSWYQQTPGQGLQFLFEYFSETQRNKGNFPGRFSGRQFSNSRSEMNVSTLELGDSALYLCASSLEGGPETQYFGPGTRLLVL.

This clone was counted a few times. The V and J genes are TRBV7-2 and TRBJ2-4; 8 bases fit TRBD2. This CDR3 is built from 13 residues. Germline CDR1 reads SGHTA; CDR2 reads FQGNSA. The J segment lost 8 bases and the V segment lost 6 bases, leaving 6 bases of the junction unmatched. In DNA, the CDR3 is TGTGCCAGCAGGCCCACTAGCGGACACATTCAGTACTTC. Encoded protein: CASRPTSGHIQYF.

The V and J genes are TRBV21-1 and TRBJ1-1; the D segment call TRBD1 is taken from the table without a DNA check. TRBV21-1 is assigned pseudogene status. The CDR3 loop spans 14 amino acids. CDR3 sequence reads: CASSNYRGNTEAFF. The CDR3 coding sequence is TGTGCCAGCAGCAACTACAGGGGGAACACTGAAGCTTTCTTT.

The V and J genes are TRBV28 and TRBJ2-1, with a weak D call TRBD1 (5 bases). CDR1 and CDR2 from the germline V gene are MDHEN and SYDVKM. With 6 bases removed from V and 9 bases from J, the gap between germline ends came to 18 bases. The CDR3 loop spans 14 amino acids. The CDR3 bases are TGTGCCAGCAGCTCCCATCGGGTCCAGGGTGAGCAGTTCTTC. It codes for CASSSHRVQGEQFF.

This clone came up a few times. The chain employs TRBV10-3 and TRBJ1-5; D gene ambiguous. The CDR3 contains 13 residues. Germline V gene data show CDR1 as ENHRY and CDR2 as SYGVKD. Deletions cut 1 base from V and 0 bases from J, with 1 base between. The CDR3 DNA is TGTGCCATCAGTGAGTATAGCAATCAGCCCCAGCATTTT. This encodes CAISEYSNQPQHF.

This chain joins TRBV7-9 and TRBJ2-5; D is unclear. CDR1 is SEHNR, CDR2 FQNEAQ, per germline (reference sequence). Deletions cut 4 bases from V and 5 bases from J, with 5 bases between. The CDR3 length is 11 residues. This chain's CDR3 is CASSSSETQYF. The CDR3 bases are TGTGCCAGCAGCTCAAGTGAGACCCAGTACTTC.

Concerning this clone itself: The same CDR3 is also encoded by other DNA sequences in this sample. The V and J genes are TRBV5-1 and TRBJ2-1; no firm D call. Germline CDR1 SGHRS, CDR2 YFSETQ. The CDR3 extends over 11 amino acids. The germline V and J ends were trimmed by 4 bases and 4 bases, with 3 bases remaining between them. The CDR3 protein is CASSQYNEQFF. In DNA form, the CDR3 reads TGCGCCAGCAGCCAATACAATGAGCAGTTCTTC.

This clone was found a few times. The chain combines TRBV5-1 with TRBJ2-7; perhaps TRBD1 as D (6 bases). Germline CDR1 and CDR2: SGHRS and YFSETQ. Trimming removed 5 bases from V and 0 bases from J, with 15 bases in between. The CDR3 has 15 residues. CDR3 in DNA: TGCGCCAGCAGAGAACTACAGGGTCTCTCCTACGAGCAGTACTTC. Amino acid sequence: CASRELQGLSYEQYF.

The V and J genes are TRBV6-5 and TRBJ2-7, with D possibly TRBD2 on 6 matching bases. The germline CDR1 and CDR2 sequences are MNHEY and SVGAGI. The CDR3 loop spans 15 amino acids. V was shortened by 2 bases and J by 2 bases, with 13 bases between the two germline ends. The CDR3 DNA is TGTGCCAGCAGTTACCGAGGGAGCGGGCCCTACGAGCAGTACTTC. Translation: CASSYRGSGPYEQYF.

The chain uses TRBV29-1 and TRBJ2-4; no reliable D call. In germline, CDR1 is SQVTM, CDR2 ANQGSEA. This CDR3 has 13 residues. Between the trimmed V and J ends, which lost 4 bases and 8 bases, there was a span of 15 bases. The CDR3 protein is CSVVGRLLDIQYF. The CDR3 nucleotides read TGCAGCGTTGTGGGTCGGCTGTTGGACATTCAGTACTTC.

This clone was found many times. The chain carries TRBV9 and TRBJ2-1; the D is unclear. The CDR3 is 13 residues long. The germline CDR1 and CDR2 sequences are SGDLS and YYNGEE. The V and J ends lost 2 bases and 5 bases respectively, with 8 bases between them. The CDR3 reads CASSVARHNEQFF. The DNA for the CDR3 is TGTGCCAGCAGCGTTGCCAGACACAATGAGCAGTTCTTC.

CDR3 in amino acids: CAIASRDAGARYTF. DNA of the CDR3: TGTGCCATCGCGTCGCGGGATGCGGGAGCACGCTACACCTTC. The chain has TRBV10-3 and TRBJ1-2; D ambiguous. Trimming pared 8 bases from V and 9 bases from J, leaving 22 bases between. This CDR3 region has 14 residues. Germline CDR1 is ENHRY and CDR2 is SYGVKD.

This sequence joins TRBV29-1 and TRBJ1-1; D perhaps matches TRBD1 (6 bases). The CDR3 sequence is 18 residues long. Germline V gene sequence: CDR1 SQVTM, CDR2 ANQGSEA. The germline V and J ends were trimmed by 8 bases and 0 bases, with 28 bases remaining between them. The CDR3 reads CSLGDPSQRGLLNTEAFF. Written as DNA, the CDR3 is TGCAGCCTTGGAGATCCGTCTCAAAGGGGGTTACTGAACACTGAAGCTTTCTTT.

The chain joins TRBV18 to TRBJ2-6, with D perhaps matching TRBD1 (6 bases). CDR1 is KGHSH and CDR2 is LQKENI in the germline V gene. V was clipped by 1 base and J by 0 bases, with 13 bases between them. This CDR3 is built from 18 residues. CDR3 protein: CASSPLPDSPSGANVLTF. CDR3 in DNA: TGTGCCAGCTCACCACTCCCGGACAGCCCCTCTGGGGCCAACGTCCTGACTTTC. The full variable domain, its missing parts supplied by reference TRBV18 and TRBJ2-6, is NAGVMQNPRHLVRRRGQEARLRCSPMKGHSHVYWYRQLPEEGLKFMVYLQKENIIDESGMPKERFSAEFPKEGPSILRIQQVVRGDSAAYFCASSPLPDSPSGANVLTFGAGSRLTVL.

This rearrangement joins TRBV5-1 to TRBJ2-3; D gene uncertain. The CDR3 is made up of 16 amino acids. V was cut by 4 bases and J by 2 bases, with 17 bases left in between. Germline CDR1 is SGHRS and CDR2 is YFSETQ. The DNA of the CDR3 is TGCGCCAGCAGCCAACGACCCACCACTCACACAGATACGCAGTATTTT. It translates to CASSQRPTTHTDTQYF.

This clone has more than one count but fewer than ten. V is TRBV7-2 and J is TRBJ2-2, with D possibly TRBD1 on 6 matching bases. The CDR3 sequence is 15 residues long. Germline CDR1 is SGHTA and CDR2 is FQGNSA. Between the trimmed V and J ends, which lost 1 base and 3 bases, there was a span of 9 bases. Written as DNA, the CDR3 is TGTGCCAGCAGCTTAGGAAGGACAGACACCGGGGAGCTGTTTTTT. Its translation is CASSLGRTDTGELFF.

The chain links TRBV2 to TRBJ1-1; D is unclear. This CDR3 comprises 13 residues. Per the germline V gene, CDR1 is SNHLY and CDR2 is FYNNEI. The germline V and J ends were trimmed by 10 bases and 1 base, with 13 bases remaining between them. The CDR3 sequence is CANKADGNTEAFF. CDR3 nucleotides: TGTGCCAACAAGGCGGATGGGAACACTGAAGCTTTCTTT.

This clone showed up just a few times. The genes are TRBV29-1 and TRBJ1-1; possibly TRBD1 for D (5 bases). Looked up from germline, CDR1 is SQVTM and CDR2 is ANQGSEA. V was trimmed by 6 bases and J by 4 bases, leaving 18 bases between them. The CDR3 loop spans 14 amino acids. CDR3 DNA: TGCAGCGTCGAGGGGAGGCTGGGGGTCACTGAAGCTTTCTTT. Amino acids: CSVEGRLGVTEAFF. Full variable domain (rest looked up from reference TRBV29-1 and TRBJ1-1): SAVISQKPSRDICQRGTSLTIQCQVDSQVTMMFWYRQQPGQSLTLIATANQGSEATYESGFVIDKFPISRPNLTFSTLTVSNMSPEDSSIYLCSVEGRLGVTEAFFGQGTRLTVV.

This chain joins TRBV29-1 and TRBJ1-2; D gene uncertain. Trimming pared 4 bases from V and 4 bases from J, leaving 13 bases between. The CDR3 runs 13 residues. The germline V gene has CDR1 SQVTM and CDR2 ANQGSEA. The CDR3 region has the DNA TGCAGCGTTGTGGCTACCAAGAGCTATGGCTACACCTTC. As protein: CSVVATKSYGYTF. The whole variable domain, remainder taken from reference TRBV29-1 and TRBJ1-2, is SAVISQKPSRDICQRGTSLTIQCQVDSQVTMMFWYRQQPGQSLTLIATANQGSEATYESGFVIDKFPISRPNLTFSTLTVSNMSPEDSSIYLCSVVATKSYGYTFGSGTRLTVV.

A word on this clone: Within the sample, other DNA sequences also encode this same CDR3. The chain employs TRBV29-1 and TRBJ1-3, with D tentatively TRBD1 (5 bases). The V gene's germline CDR1 is SQVTM and CDR2 ANQGSEA. V lost 2 bases, J lost 0 bases, and 5 bases lay in between. The CDR3 length is 13 residues. CDR3 sequence: CSVERGSGNTIYF. CDR3 sequence (DNA): TGCAGCGTTGAAAGGGGCTCTGGAAACACCATATATTTT.

The rearrangement uses TRBV7-7 and TRBJ2-1; maybe TRBD2 (6 bases). Trimming pared 1 base from V and 0 bases from J, leaving 10 bases between. CDR1 SSHAT and CDR2 FNYEAQ come from the germline V gene (reference sequence). This CDR3 is 16 amino acids long. The CDR3 region has the DNA TGTGCCAGCAGCTTAGTGGAGGGGAGCTCCTACAATGAGCAGTTCTTC. This translates into CASSLVEGSSYNEQFF.

There are a few counts of this clone. The chain employs TRBV7-9 and TRBJ1-5, with D hard to call. CDR1 and CDR2 from the germline V gene are SEHNR and FQNEAQ (reference sequence). V lost 2 bases and J lost 1, with 9 bases in between. CDR3 length: 15 residues. The CDR3, as DNA: TGTGCCAGCAGCTTATGGGAGGGAAGCAATCAGCCCCAGCATTTT. Translation gives CASSLWEGSNQPQHF. The full variable domain, completed using reference TRBV7-9 and TRBJ1-5, is DTGVSQNPRHKITKRGQNVTFRCDPISEHNRLYWYRQTLGQGPEFLTYFQNEAQLEKSRLLSDRFSAERPKGSFSTLEIQRTEQGDSAMYLCASSLWEGSNQPQHFGDGTRLSIL.

This clone has only a few counts. The CDR3 is CAWSVQGVIGGRNQPQHF. In DNA form, the CDR3 reads TGTGCCTGGAGTGTACAAGGGGTGATAGGGGGCCGCAATCAGCCCCAGCATTTT. The chain is built from TRBV30 and TRBJ1-5, with 7 bases lining up with TRBD1. CDR1 is GTSNPN, CDR2 SVGIG, per germline (reference sequence). J was trimmed by 2 bases and V by 0 bases; bases with no gene match: 13. CDR3 length: 18 amino acids.

This rearrangement joins TRBV4-3 to TRBJ1-2, with 7 bases matching TRBD1. There are 15 residues in the CDR3. Germline values: CDR1 LGHNA, CDR2 YSLEER. Trimming at V came to 5 bases and at J to 3 bases, leaving 9 bases not matched to a gene. Here the CDR3 reads CASSSGTETYYGYTF. CDR3 nucleotide sequence: TGCGCCAGCAGCTCCGGGACAGAAACCTACTATGGCTACACCTTC.

A remark on this clone: Other nucleotide sequences from this sample produce the same CDR3. This sequence joins TRBV4-2 and TRBJ1-1; TRBD1 is a possible D gene (6 bases). V dropped 0 bases and J dropped 4 bases, with 9 bases sitting between them. Germline lookup yields CDR1 LGHNA and CDR2 YNFKEQ. The CDR3 covers 14 residues. The CDR3 protein is CASSQDRGGTEAFF. The CDR3 coding sequence is TGTGCCAGCAGCCAAGATAGGGGGGGCACTGAAGCTTTCTTT.

This clone occurred a few times. This rearrangement joins TRBV4-3 to TRBJ2-1; 12 nucleotides line up with TRBD1. The V segment lost 9 bases and the J segment 7 bases; nucleotides outside the gene matches: 10. The CDR3 covers 15 residues. Per the germline V gene, CDR1 is LGHNA and CDR2 is YSLEER. The CDR3 DNA follows: TGCGCCAGGACCCTGGGACAGGGGGCTACGAATGAGCAGTTCTTC. As protein: CARTLGQGATNEQFF.

V usage is TRBV9 and J usage is TRBJ2-2, with 11 bases aligning to TRBD2. CDR3 length: 16 residues. Per the germline V gene, CDR1 is SGDLS and CDR2 is YYNGEE. The ends lost 0 bases at V and 7 bases at J; junction bases unmatched: 5. As DNA, the CDR3 is TGTGCCAGCAGCGTAGAACTGGGACTAGCGGTCGGGGAGCTGTTTTTT. Amino acid sequence: CASSVELGLAVGELFF.